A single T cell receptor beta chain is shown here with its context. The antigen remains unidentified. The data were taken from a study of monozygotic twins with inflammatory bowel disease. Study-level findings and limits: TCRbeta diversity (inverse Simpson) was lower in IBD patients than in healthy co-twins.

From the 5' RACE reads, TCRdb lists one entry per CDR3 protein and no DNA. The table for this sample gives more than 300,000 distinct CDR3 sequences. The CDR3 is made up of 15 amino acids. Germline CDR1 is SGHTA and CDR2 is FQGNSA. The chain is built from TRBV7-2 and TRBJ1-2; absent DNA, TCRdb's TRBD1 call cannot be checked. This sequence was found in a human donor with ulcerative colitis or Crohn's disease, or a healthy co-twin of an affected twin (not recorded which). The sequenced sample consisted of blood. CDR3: CASEVGRGYNYGYTF.